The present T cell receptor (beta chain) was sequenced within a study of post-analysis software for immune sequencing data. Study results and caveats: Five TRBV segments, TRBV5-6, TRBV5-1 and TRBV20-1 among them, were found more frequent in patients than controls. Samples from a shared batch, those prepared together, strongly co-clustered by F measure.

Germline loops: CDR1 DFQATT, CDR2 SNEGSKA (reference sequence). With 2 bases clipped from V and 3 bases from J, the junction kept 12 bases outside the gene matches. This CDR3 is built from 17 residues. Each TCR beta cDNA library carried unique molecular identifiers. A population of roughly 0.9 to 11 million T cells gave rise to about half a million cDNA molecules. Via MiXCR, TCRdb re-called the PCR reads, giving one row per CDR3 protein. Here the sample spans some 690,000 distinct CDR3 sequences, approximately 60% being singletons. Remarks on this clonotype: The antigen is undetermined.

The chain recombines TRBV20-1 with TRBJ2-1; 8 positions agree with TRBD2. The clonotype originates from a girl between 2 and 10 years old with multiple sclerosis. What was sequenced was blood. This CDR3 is CSARMVGLVVGYNEQFF. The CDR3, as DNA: TGCAGTGCTAGAATGGTGGGACTAGTGGTAGGCTACAATGAGCAGTTCTTC.